The 23 T cell receptor beta chains given below trace back to one sample, sequenced in a study of blood T cells in healthy people across ages. The use of a sample-barcoded 5' primer and a J-beta primer mix characterized a second PCR of roughly 6 to 11 cycles. TCRdb used MiXCR to reprocess the 5' RACE reads, holding one entry per CDR3 protein. Of about 1.8 million distinct CDR3 sequences detected, just under 50% appear once; the ten largest clones hold more than 2%. Sequences were obtained from blood. These receptors were taken from a woman in her 40s in good health.

This chain connects TRBV6-2 or TRBV6-3 to TRBJ1-5; D is unresolved. Germline V gene lookup returns CDR1 MNHEY and CDR2 SVGEGT. The V end lost 0 bases, the J end lost 3 bases, and 9 bases lay between the germline ends. The CDR3 spans 15 residues. CDR3 in amino acids: CASSYSTLLNQPQHF. The CDR3 DNA reads as TGTGCCAGCAGTTACTCGACTCTCCTCAATCAGCCCCAGCATTTT.

The CDR3 nucleotides read TGTGCCACCCAATGGACTTACTACAATGAGCAGTTCTTC. Its protein is CATQWTYYNEQFF. This chain links TRBV10-3 with TRBJ2-1; TRBD2 is a possible D gene (5 bases). The CDR3 sequence is 13 residues long. Deletions cut 10 bases from V and 3 bases from J, with 13 bases between. Germline V gene lookup returns CDR1 ENHRY and CDR2 SYGVKD.

The table lists this clonotype with a few counts. The J gene is TRBJ2-1, the V gene TRBV5-1; TRBD1 is a possible D gene (5 bases). This CDR3 has 15 residues. The germline CDR1 and CDR2 sequences are SGHRS and YFSETQ. V was clipped by 1 base and J by 6 bases, with 14 bases between them. CDR3 loop: CASSLIQGAPNEQFF. The CDR3, as DNA: TGCGCCAGCAGCTTGATCCAGGGTGCCCCCAATGAGCAGTTCTTC.

This clonotype was counted between two and nine times. This chain uses TRBV7-2 with TRBJ2-4; 12 bases fit TRBD2. With 1 base clipped from V and 0 bases from J, the junction kept 10 bases outside the gene matches. There are 20 residues in the CDR3. Germline CDR1 reads SGHTA; CDR2 reads FQGNSA. The CDR3 bases are TGTGCCAGCAGCTTAGGGTCTAGCGGGGGGGCGGAACTAGCCAAAAACATTCAGTACTTC. This translates into CASSLGSSGGAELAKNIQYF. Using reference TRBV7-2 and TRBJ2-4 for the parts outside the CDR3, the full variable domain is GAGVSQSPSNKVTEKGKDVELRCDPISGHTALYWYRQSLGQGLEFLIYFQGNSAPDKSGLPSDRFSAERTGGSVSTLTIQRTQQEDSAVYLCASSLGSSGGAELAKNIQYFGAGTRLSVL.

This clonotype was found once. This chain links TRBV14 with TRBJ2-5, with D possibly matching TRBD2 (5 bases). V was clipped by 0 bases and J by 1 base, with 12 bases between them. From germline, CDR1 is SGHDN and CDR2 FVKESK. CDR3 size: 16 residues. The CDR3 nucleotides are TGTGCCAGCAGCCAAGATGTGGTGGCGGGCCAAGAGACCCAGTACTTC. Translation: CASSQDVVAGQETQYF.

This rearrangement joins TRBV24-1 to TRBJ2-3, with 9 bases fitting TRBD1. V dropped 0 bases and J dropped 3; count of bases not matched to a gene: 9. Germline V gene data show CDR1 as KGHDR and CDR2 as SFDVKD. The CDR3 is 18 amino acids. The CDR3 protein is CATSDLRPDRGPTDTQYF. The DNA of the CDR3 is TGTGCCACCAGTGATTTGCGTCCGGACAGGGGTCCGACAGATACGCAGTATTTT.

This clonotype was detected only a few times. This chain connects TRBV2 to TRBJ1-2, with 7 bases matching TRBD1. CDR1 and CDR2 from the germline V gene are SNHLY and FYNNEI. The CDR3 loop spans 13 amino acids. Germline trimming cut 6 bases from V and 4 bases from J; bases unmatched to any gene: 5. The CDR3 region is CASRDRRVYGYTF. The CDR3 coding sequence is TGTGCCAGCAGGGACAGGAGGGTCTATGGCTACACCTTC.

Turning to this clonotype: The junction departs from the called germline gene at one end, perhaps through a read error. The CDR3 loop reads CASSYSLFGQGEIGSGANVLTF. CDR3 DNA: TGTGCCAGCAGCTACTCTCTCTTTGGACAGGGGGAAATTGGCTCTGGGGCCAACGTCCTGACTTTC. The chain recombines TRBV6-5 with TRBJ2-6; 10 bases are shared with TRBD1. The germline CDR1 and CDR2 sequences are MNHEY and SVGAGI. This CDR3 has 22 amino acids.

This clonotype was seen a handful of times. This chain joins TRBV4-3 and TRBJ2-7; the D gene is possibly TRBD1 (6 bases). The CDR3 has 14 residues. Trimming cost V 4 bases and J 4 bases, with 14 bases left between them. Germline lookup yields CDR1 LGHNA and CDR2 YSLEER. CDR3 nucleotide sequence: TGCGCCAGCAGCCCCGGACAGAATGGGTACGAGCAGTACTTC. As protein: CASSPGQNGYEQYF.

This clonotype was counted only a few times. V is TRBV9 and J is TRBJ2-5, with 7 bases aligning to TRBD2. J was trimmed by 5 bases and V by 0 bases; bases with no gene match: 7. The CDR3 covers 15 residues. Germline V gives CDR1 SGDLS, CDR2 YYNGEE. This CDR3 reads CASSVASGLGETQYF. CDR3 DNA sequence: TGTGCCAGCAGCGTAGCTTCCGGACTAGGGGAGACCCAGTACTTC.

The chain links TRBV6-2 or TRBV6-3 to TRBJ2-5, with 10 bases aligning to TRBD2. This CDR3 region has 18 residues. V lost 0 bases and J lost 2; bases outside the gene matches: 9. Germline lookup yields CDR1 MNHEY and CDR2 SVGEGT. In DNA form, the CDR3 reads TGTGCCAGCAGTTACTCGAGTAGCGGGGGGTCCTCTCAAGAGACCCAGTACTTC. Encoded protein: CASSYSSSGGSSQETQYF.

As to this clonotype: One end of the junction fails to match germline, which may point to a read error. The chain employs TRBV7-2 and TRBJ1-6; D gene unclear. The CDR3 contains 15 residues. The V gene's germline CDR1 is SGHTA and CDR2 FQGNSA. CDR3 in amino acids: CASSLTDPQSSPLHF. CDR3 coding DNA: TGTGCCAGTAGCTTGACGGATCCTCAGAGTTCACCCCTCCACTTT. The full variable domain, completed using reference TRBV7-2 and TRBJ1-6, is GAGVSQSPSNKVTEKGKDVELRCDPISGHTALYWYRQSLGQGLEFLIYFQGNSAPDKSGLPSDRFSAERTGGSVSTLTIQRTQQEDSAVYLCASSLTDPQSSPLHFGNGTRLTVT.

This chain uses TRBV11-1 with TRBJ2-6; the D is unclear. Germline loops: CDR1 SGHAT, CDR2 FQDESV (reference sequence). CDR3 size: 14 residues. V shed 5 bases and J shed 5 bases, with 10 bases lying between them. The CDR3 region has the DNA TGTGCCAGCAGCCTAAATCACTGGGCCAACGTCCTGACTTTC. Translation: CASSLNHWANVLTF.

The chain links TRBV10-2 to TRBJ2-7; D possibly matches TRBD1 or TRBD2 (5 bases each). The CDR3 sequence is 13 residues long. Trimming cost V 3 bases and J 3 bases, with 9 bases left between them. Per germline, CDR1 WSHSY and CDR2 SAAADI. This CDR3 is CASSDWGYYEQYF. The CDR3 DNA is TGCGCCAGCAGTGATTGGGGGTACTACGAGCAGTACTTC.

The chain uses TRBV7-2 and TRBJ2-5; 10 bases are a match to TRBD2. In germline, CDR1 is SGHTA, CDR2 FQGNSA. The CDR3 covers 16 residues. The ends lost 2 bases at V and 3 bases at J; junction bases unmatched: 6. CDR3 region: CASSLSSGGVKETQYF. The CDR3 nucleotides are TGTGCCAGCAGCTTATCTAGCGGGGGCGTCAAAGAGACCCAGTACTTC. Based on the CDR3 plus reference TRBV7-2 and TRBJ2-5, the full variable domain is GAGVSQSPSNKVTEKGKDVELRCDPISGHTALYWYRQSLGQGLEFLIYFQGNSAPDKSGLPSDRFSAERTGGSVSTLTIQRTQQEDSAVYLCASSLSSGGVKETQYFGPGTRLLVL.

The CDR3 reads CASSLAQGQGFTDTQYF. In nucleotides, the CDR3 is TGCGCCAGCAGCTTGGCCCAGGGACAGGGGTTCACAGATACGCAGTATTTT. The chain recombines TRBV5-1 with TRBJ2-3, with 10 bases fitting TRBD1. This CDR3 is 17 amino acids long. Germline V gives CDR1 SGHRS, CDR2 YFSETQ. Trimming cost V 0 bases and J 2 bases; bases outside gene matches: 6.

The V and J genes are TRBV7-2 and TRBJ2-3, with 14 bases aligning to TRBD2. Unmatched junction bases numbered 8, after V lost 5 bases and J lost 4 bases. Germline V gene data show CDR1 as SGHTA and CDR2 as FQGNSA. CDR3 length: 17 amino acids. The CDR3 DNA reads TGTGCCAGCAGCCCCCCAGGACTAGCGGGGGGTCCAGATACGCAGTATTTT. This gives the protein CASSPPGLAGGPDTQYF.

This clonotype was seen a handful of times. This rearrangement joins TRBV27 to TRBJ2-7; D gene ambiguous. Per the germline V gene, CDR1 is MNHEY and CDR2 is SMNVEV (reference sequence). The germline V and J ends were trimmed by 8 bases and 3 bases, with 14 bases remaining between them. The CDR3 length is 13 residues. Written as DNA, the CDR3 is TGTGCCAGCGCGCTCCTCCCCCACTACGAGCAGTACTTC. It is translated as CASALLPHYEQYF.

The CDR3 reads CASSVRTGSTNEKLFF. DNA of the CDR3: TGTGCCAGCAGCGTACGGACAGGCTCAACTAATGAAAAACTGTTTTTT. The chain is built from TRBV7-6 and TRBJ1-4, with 7 bases lining up with TRBD1. Unmatched junction bases numbered 6, after V lost 5 bases and J lost 0 bases. Germline assignment: CDR1 SGHVS and CDR2 FNYEAQ. CDR3 length: 16 amino acids.

This clonotype appeared a few times. This chain joins TRBV7-2 and TRBJ2-7; D is unresolved. This CDR3 has 15 residues. V shed 5 bases and J shed 2 bases, with 16 bases lying between them. CDR1 and CDR2 from the germline V gene are SGHTA and FQGNSA. The CDR3: CASSLDGGGTYEQYF. The CDR3 DNA reads as TGTGCCAGCAGCCTAGACGGTGGTGGTACCTACGAGCAGTACTTC.

This clonotype has just a few counts. The CDR3 DNA sequence: TGTGCCAGCAGTTTAGATCTATCAGATACGCAGTATTTT. The encoded protein is CASSLDLSDTQYF. This chain joins TRBV12-3 or TRBV12-4 and TRBJ2-3; D is unresolved. V gave up 1 base and J gave up 4 bases, with 6 bases separating them. The CDR3 is 13 amino acids.

This clonotype was seen a single time. CDR3 protein: CASSFNGLLGDGYTF. In DNA form, the CDR3 reads TGTGCCAGCAGCTTCAACGGTTTACTGGGCGATGGCTACACCTTC. The chain recombines TRBV11-2 with TRBJ1-2; D is uncertain. Germline loops: CDR1 SGHAT, CDR2 FQNNGV. V was shortened by 3 bases and J by 6 bases, with 17 bases between the two germline ends. This CDR3 comprises 15 residues.

This chain uses TRBV6-6 with TRBJ2-3; 9 bases fit TRBD2. The J segment lost 2 bases and the V segment lost 0 bases, leaving 6 bases of the junction unmatched. The CDR3 runs 17 residues. Germline loops: CDR1 MNHNY, CDR2 SVGAGI (reference sequence). The CDR3: CASSYSRAGGPTDTQYF. CDR3 DNA: TGTGCCAGCAGTTACTCCCGGGCGGGGGGGCCCACAGATACGCAGTATTTT.